Listed below are T cell receptor beta chains from one sample, sequenced in a study of shared clonotypes between healthy human individuals. Data came from immunoSEQ multiplex PCR; TCRdb stores just in-frame clones and leaves some out. The data show around 2.5 million clones, roughly 93% seen once. Sequenced: naive CD4+ T cells from PBMCs. These receptors all stem from a man younger than 35 in good health. Some clones in this sample may be carry-over from other donors' samples. CDR3s include the opening cysteine and the closing phenylalanine or tryptophan. Fields, in order: D gene, J gene, clone size, V gene, CDR3 protein, CDR3 DNA. The D gene is left open where the match is weak. The size field is filled for only some rows; it gives once, few, many or a size class.

d_gene: -; j_gene: TRBJ1-5; abundance: -; v_gene: TRBV15; CDR3aa: CATRSRHFLSNQPQHF; CDR3nt: TGTGCCACCAGATCGAGACATTTCCTTAGCAATCAGCCCCAGCATTTT
d_gene: -; j_gene: TRBJ2-2; abundance: -; v_gene: TRBV5-6; CDR3aa: CASSLGQGGTGELFF; CDR3nt: TGTGCCAGCAGCTTGGGGCAGGGAGGCACCGGGGAGCTGTTTTTT
d_gene: TRBD2; j_gene: TRBJ2-7; abundance: -; v_gene: TRBV27; CDR3aa: CASSRPPGLSSEGLYEQYF; CDR3nt: TGTGCCAGCAGCAGACCTCCGGGACTATCCTCCGAGGGGCTCTACGAGCAGTACTTC
d_gene: TRBD1; j_gene: TRBJ2-7; abundance: once; v_gene: TRBV4-3; CDR3aa: CASSQDFDRGYEQYF; CDR3nt: TGCGCCAGCAGCCAAGATTTTGACAGGGGATACGAGCAGTACTTC
d_gene: -; j_gene: TRBJ1-4; abundance: -; v_gene: TRBV2; CDR3aa: CASSTSRGPNEKLFF; CDR3nt: TGTGCCAGCAGTACATCCCGAGGGCCTAATGAAAAACTGTTTTTT
d_gene: -; j_gene: TRBJ2-2; abundance: -; v_gene: TRBV6-5; CDR3aa: CASSYQVPPNTGELFF; CDR3nt: TGTGCCAGCAGTTACCAAGTGCCGCCGAACACCGGGGAGCTGTTTTTT
d_gene: -; j_gene: TRBJ2-5; abundance: once; v_gene: TRBV4-1; CDR3aa: CASSQVPSSKTQYF; CDR3nt: TGCGCCAGCAGCCAAGTTCCCTCTAGTAAGACCCAGTACTTC
d_gene: TRBD1; j_gene: TRBJ1-2; abundance: -; v_gene: TRBV15; CDR3aa: CATSRDQGVGGYTF; CDR3nt: TGTGCCACCAGCAGAGATCAGGGGGTAGGGGGCTACACCTTC
d_gene: -; j_gene: TRBJ2-5; abundance: -; v_gene: TRBV19; CDR3aa: CASSIGGGRIQETQYF; CDR3nt: TGTGCCAGTAGTATAGGGGGCGGGCGTATCCAAGAGACCCAGTACTTC
d_gene: -; j_gene: TRBJ1-2; abundance: -; v_gene: TRBV6-1; CDR3aa: CASYRGSGNYGYTF; CDR3nt: TGTGCCAGCTATAGGGGGTCGGGTAACTATGGCTACACCTTC
d_gene: -; j_gene: TRBJ1-1; abundance: -; v_gene: TRBV14; CDR3aa: CASSPLGVNTEAFF; CDR3nt: TGTGCCAGCAGCCCCTTGGGGGTGAACACTGAAGCTTTCTTT
d_gene: TRBD1; j_gene: TRBJ1-5; abundance: -; v_gene: TRBV10-3; CDR3aa: CAVKTGDQPQHF; CDR3nt: TGTGCCGTAAAGACAGGGGATCAGCCCCAGCATTTT
d_gene: -; j_gene: TRBJ1-5; abundance: few; v_gene: TRBV2; CDR3aa: CASRGPMRPSNQPQHF; CDR3nt: TGTGCCAGCAGGGGCCCAATGCGCCCTAGCAATCAGCCCCAGCATTTT
d_gene: -; j_gene: TRBJ1-4; abundance: -; v_gene: TRBV28; CDR3aa: CASSLGGGANEKLFF; CDR3nt: TGTGCCAGCAGTTTAGGGGGGGGTGCCAATGAAAAACTGTTTTTT
d_gene: -; j_gene: TRBJ2-1; abundance: -; v_gene: TRBV7-3; CDR3aa: CASSFENYNEQFF; CDR3nt: TGTGCCAGCAGCTTTGAAAACTACAATGAGCAGTTCTTC
d_gene: -; j_gene: TRBJ2-3; abundance: few; v_gene: TRBV5-1; CDR3aa: CASSLVGDTQYF; CDR3nt: TGCGCCAGCAGCTTGGTCGGAGATACGCAGTATTTT
d_gene: -; j_gene: TRBJ2-5; abundance: -; v_gene: TRBV9; CDR3aa: CASSISEGLGETQYF; CDR3nt: TGTGCCAGCAGCATATCCGAGGGGCTCGGAGAGACCCAGTACTTC
d_gene: TRBD2; j_gene: TRBJ2-7; abundance: -; v_gene: TRBV4-1; CDR3aa: CASSPRGGRISYEQYF; CDR3nt: TGCGCCAGCAGCCCCCGGGGCGGGAGAATCTCCTACGAGCAGTACTTC
d_gene: -; j_gene: TRBJ1-1; abundance: -; v_gene: TRBV7-8; CDR3aa: CASSPQQGTEAFF; CDR3nt: TGTGCCAGCAGCCCACAACAGGGAACTGAAGCTTTCTTT
d_gene: -; j_gene: TRBJ1-3; abundance: few; v_gene: TRBV30; CDR3aa: CAWSTGPRGSLSGNTIYF; CDR3nt: TGTGCCTGGAGCACCGGGCCACGGGGAAGCCTCTCTGGAAACACCATATATTTT
d_gene: -; j_gene: TRBJ1-1; abundance: -; v_gene: TRBV29-1; CDR3aa: CSASGHIGTEAFF; CDR3nt: TGCAGCGCCTCCGGACATATCGGCACTGAAGCTTTCTTT
d_gene: -; j_gene: TRBJ2-3; abundance: -; v_gene: TRBV7-2; CDR3aa: CASSLMGQTDTQYF; CDR3nt: TGTGCCAGCAGCTTAATGGGACAAACAGATACGCAGTATTTT
d_gene: -; j_gene: TRBJ1-1; abundance: -; v_gene: TRBV29-1; CDR3aa: CSVLRDMNTEAFF; CDR3nt: TGCAGCGTCCTCAGGGATATGAACACTGAAGCTTTCTTT
d_gene: -; j_gene: TRBJ1-1; abundance: -; v_gene: TRBV5-8; CDR3aa: CASSLARYTEAFF; CDR3nt: TGTGCCAGCAGCTTGGCCAGGTACACTGAAGCTTTCTTT
d_gene: -; j_gene: TRBJ1-2; abundance: -; v_gene: TRBV16; CDR3aa: CASSSTAGYGYTF; CDR3nt: TGTGCCAGCAGCTCGACCGCGGGCTATGGCTACACCTTC
d_gene: -; j_gene: TRBJ1-4; abundance: few; v_gene: TRBV18; CDR3aa: CASSPRDEKLFF; CDR3nt: TGTGCCAGCTCACCACGGGATGAAAAACTGTTTTTT
d_gene: -; j_gene: TRBJ1-3; abundance: -; v_gene: TRBV11-2; CDR3aa: CASSFYGTIYF; CDR3nt: TGTGCCAGCAGCTTTTATGGGACCATATATTTT
d_gene: -; j_gene: TRBJ2-5; abundance: -; v_gene: TRBV5-1; CDR3aa: CASAPRGPQETQYF; CDR3nt: TGCGCCAGCGCCCCCCGGGGTCCCCAAGAGACCCAGTACTTC
d_gene: -; j_gene: TRBJ2-1; abundance: -; v_gene: TRBV15; CDR3aa: CATSRETVNEQFF; CDR3nt: TGTGCCACCAGCAGAGAGACTGTCAATGAGCAGTTCTTC
d_gene: TRBD1; j_gene: TRBJ1-2; abundance: -; v_gene: TRBV7-9; CDR3aa: CASSSSTGSDYGYTF; CDR3nt: TGTGCCAGCAGCTCTTCGACAGGGTCCGACTATGGCTACACCTTC
d_gene: TRBD1; j_gene: TRBJ2-7; abundance: -; v_gene: TRBV5-4; CDR3aa: CASSPLGQAHYEQYF; CDR3nt: TGTGCCAGCAGCCCCTTGGGACAGGCGCACTACGAGCAGTACTTC
d_gene: -; j_gene: TRBJ2-1; abundance: -; v_gene: TRBV5-4; CDR3aa: CASSLGGPYNEQFF; CDR3nt: TGTGCCAGCAGCCTAGGGGGACCCTACAATGAGCAGTTCTTC
d_gene: -; j_gene: TRBJ2-6; abundance: -; v_gene: TRBV27; CDR3aa: CASSPGEARPGANVLTF; CDR3nt: TGTGCCAGCAGCCCGGGCGAAGCGCGTCCTGGGGCCAACGTCCTGACTTTC